The rows below give T cell receptor beta chains drawn from one sample of a study of PD-L1 blockade in urothelial cancer. Using immunoSEQ multiplex PCR, the repertoire was profiled, and TCRdb retains in-frame clones only, with some absent. Among around 50,000 clones, approximately 85% were seen once, and the ten largest hold 1.5% to 2%. The sample consisted of PBMCs, taken around atezolizumab (anti-PD-L1) treatment. These receptors all come from a man aged 50-60 years with urothelial cancer. CDR3s include the opening cysteine and the closing phenylalanine or tryptophan. A D gene is named only where the DNA matches it firmly. Some rows mark clone size as missing; the rest say once, few, many or name a class of expanded clone.

15	TRBD2	.	TRBV4-3	TRBJ2-1	CASSQGLAEDNEQFF	TGCGCCAGCAGCCAAGGTCTAGCGGAAGACAATGAGCAGTTCTTC
13	.	few	TRBV7-9	TRBJ2-2	CASSLVQTGELFF	TGTGCCAGCAGCTTAGTACAGACCGGGGAGCTGTTTTTT
14	.	once	TRBV9	TRBJ2-6	CASSVGRGANVLTF	TGTGCCAGCAGCGTGGGCCGTGGGGCCAACGTCCTGACTTTC
15	TRBD2	once	TRBV4-2	TRBJ2-7	CASSQVGTTLGEQYF	TGTGCCAGCAGCCAAGTGGGGACTACCCTGGGGGAGCAGTACTTC
15	.	.	TRBV19	TRBJ2-2	CASSLGGPRAGELFF	TGTGCCAGTAGCCTGGGGGGACCCCGCGCCGGGGAGCTGTTTTTT
15	TRBD1	.	TRBV19	TRBJ2-2	CASRRQGPNTGELFF	TGTGCCAGTAGACGACAGGGGCCGAACACCGGGGAGCTGTTTTTT
15	.	.	TRBV11-2	TRBJ2-3	CASSVTSTVGDTQYF	TGTGCCAGCAGCGTCACTAGCACGGTCGGAGATACGCAGTATTTT
13	TRBD1	.	TRBV7-2	TRBJ2-7	CASRGQGVYEQYF	TGTGCCAGCAGGGGACAGGGGGTCTACGAGCAGTACTTC
16	.	few	TRBV5-1	TRBJ2-5	CASTVIGGPFEETQYF	TGCGCCAGCACCGTCATCGGGGGGCCGTTTGAAGAGACCCAGTACTTC
14	TRBD1	.	TRBV2	TRBJ2-1	CASRQGGPYNEQFF	TGTGCCAGCAGACAGGGGGGTCCCTACAATGAGCAGTTCTTC